The 19 T cell receptor beta chains listed next were all sequenced from one sample in a study of blood T cell repertoires in COVID-19. Generated by immunoSEQ multiplex PCR, the TCRdb table keeps only in-frame clones and is missing some. The repertoire holds about 370,000 clones, 70% to 90% seen once, with about 10% in the top ten. The sample was peripheral blood. These receptors were collected from a woman in her thirties with COVID-19, enrolled during active disease.

The rearrangement links TRBV11-2 to TRBJ1-2; 8 nucleotides line up with TRBD1. The CDR3 extends over 14 amino acids. CDR1 is SGHAT, CDR2 FQNNGV, per germline. The ends lost 5 bases at V and 4 bases at J; junction bases unmatched: 6. Here the CDR3 reads CASSPRDRSYGYTF. CDR3 coding DNA: TGTGCCAGCAGCCCCCGGGACAGGTCCTATGGCTACACCTTC.

This clone came up a few times. The J gene is TRBJ1-2, the V gene TRBV2; 7 bases align to TRBD1. CDR3 size: 13 residues. Trimming removed 6 bases from V and 8 bases from J; junction bases left unmatched: 9. Germline-derived CDR1 and CDR2 are SNHLY and FYNNEI. The CDR3 sequence is CASSVTGAEGYTF. The CDR3 coding sequence is TGTGCCAGCAGCGTAACAGGGGCAGAGGGCTACACCTTC.

The chain recombines TRBV19 with TRBJ2-3; D unresolved. V lost 5 bases and J lost 4, with 13 bases in between. The CDR3 extends over 14 amino acids. Germline CDR1 and CDR2: LNHDA and SQIVND (reference sequence). The CDR3 loop reads CASSHRVVADTQYF. In nucleotides, the CDR3 is TGTGCCAGTAGTCACCGGGTAGTGGCAGATACGCAGTATTTT.

The gene calls are TRBV15 and TRBJ2-5; 11 bases are a match to TRBD2. The CDR3 sequence is 16 residues long. V shed 6 bases and J 2 bases; nucleotides not matched to a gene: 8. From germline, CDR1 is LNHNV and CDR2 YYDKDF (reference sequence). The CDR3 spells CATRLAGVSRQETQYF. The CDR3 nucleotides read TGTGCCACCAGACTAGCGGGAGTGAGTAGACAAGAGACCCAGTACTTC.

The chain combines TRBV7-2 with TRBJ2-7; possibly TRBD1 for D (5 bases). Looked up from germline, CDR1 is SGHTA and CDR2 is FQGNSA. The germline V and J ends were trimmed by 1 base and 3 bases, with 10 bases remaining between them. CDR3 length: 14 amino acids. CDR3 nucleotide sequence: TGTGCCAGCAGCTTAGGAGTCCAGGGCTACGAGCAGTACTTC. It specifies CASSLGVQGYEQYF.

V and J are TRBV6-5 and TRBJ1-6; D gene ambiguous. V dropped 4 bases and J dropped 10 bases, with 14 bases sitting between them. Looked up from germline, CDR1 is MNHEY and CDR2 is SVGAGI. CDR3 length: 14 amino acids. This CDR3 reads CASSSMGQVSPLHF. The CDR3 DNA reads TGTGCCAGCAGTTCCATGGGTCAGGTGTCACCCCTCCACTTT.

The DNA of the CDR3 is TGTGCCAGCTCACTGGCAGGGGAAAATGAAAAACTGTTTTTT. This encodes CASSLAGENEKLFF. The V and J genes are TRBV18 and TRBJ1-4; D might be TRBD1 (6 bases). Germline assignment: CDR1 KGHSH and CDR2 LQKENI. The germline V and J ends were trimmed by 4 bases and 5 bases, with 11 bases remaining between them. This CDR3 comprises 14 residues.

The chain is built from TRBV19 and TRBJ2-5; D is unclear. Germline CDR1 is LNHDA and CDR2 is SQIVND (reference sequence). This CDR3 has 12 residues. V was pared by 5 bases and J by 0 bases, with 4 bases between. This CDR3 is CASSRDQETQYF. The CDR3 DNA is TGTGCCAGTAGTCGAGACCAAGAGACCCAGTACTTC.

Here the CDR3 DNA reads TGCGCCAGCAGTAGGGACAGGGCAGGGGAGACCCAGTACTTC. Translating it yields CASSRDRAGETQYF. V gene TRBV4-1 combines with J gene TRBJ2-5; 9 bases agree with TRBD1. The CDR3 is 14 residues long. Germline CDR1 and CDR2: MGHRA and YSYEKL. V shed 6 bases, J shed 5 bases, and the junction held 7 bases outside the gene matches.

CDR3 sequence reads: CASSSAGLAIEQYF. CDR3 DNA: TGTGCCAGCAGCTCCGCGGGGCTAGCCATCGAGCAGTACTTC. V is TRBV3-1 (or the pseudogene TRBV3-2) and J is TRBJ2-7; D may be TRBD2 (6 bases). Germline CDR1 is LGHDT and CDR2 is YNNKEL (reference sequence). V lost 5 bases and J 6 bases, leaving 17 bases between the germline ends. The CDR3 covers 14 residues.

Concerning this clone: The sample has other DNA sequences that encode this CDR3 too. The rearrangement joins TRBV3-1 (or the pseudogene TRBV3-2) to TRBJ2-3; TRBD1 might be the D (5 bases). The CDR3 has 12 residues. Trimming cost V 3 bases and J 6 bases, with 7 bases left between them. Germline CDR1 and CDR2: LGHDT and YNNKEL (reference sequence). CDR3 in amino acids: CASSQAGDTQYF. In DNA, the CDR3 is TGTGCCAGCAGCCAGGCAGGGGATACGCAGTATTTT.

The chain is built from TRBV27 and TRBJ1-6; 7 bases match TRBD1. The CDR3 spans 19 residues. The germline V gene encodes CDR1 MNHEY and CDR2 SMNVEV (reference sequence). Trimming cost V 6 bases and J 1 base; bases outside gene matches: 15. CDR3 bases: TGTGCCAGCAGGGGGAGACAGGGAATGATAGGTTCCTATAATTCACCCCTCCACTTT. Amino acids: CASRGRQGMIGSYNSPLHF.

The J gene is TRBJ2-3, the V gene TRBV28, with 9 bases that match TRBD1. The J segment lost 9 bases and the V segment lost 0 bases, leaving 16 bases of the junction unmatched. Germline-derived CDR1 and CDR2 are MDHEN and SYDVKM. This CDR3 has 18 residues. CDR3 nucleotide sequence: TGTGCCAGCAGTTTATGGATGGTGCAGGACAGGGGAAAGGGGACGCAGTATTTT. The encoded protein is CASSLWMVQDRGKGTQYF.

The chain employs TRBV27 and TRBJ2-6; the D is unclear. Germline lookup yields CDR1 MNHEY and CDR2 SMNVEV (reference sequence). V shed 4 bases and J shed 2 bases, with 12 bases lying between them. There are 16 residues in the CDR3. The chain's CDR3 is CASSSAVSPGANVLTF. CDR3 nucleotide sequence: TGTGCCAGCAGTTCGGCGGTTTCGCCTGGGGCCAACGTCCTGACTTTC.

The rearrangement joins TRBV4-1 to TRBJ2-7; 9 nucleotides agree with TRBD2. Germline loops: CDR1 MGHRA, CDR2 YSYEKL. The CDR3 contains 16 residues. With V trimmed by 0 bases and J by 5 bases, 8 bases remained unmatched. CDR3 amino acids: CASSQETSGRPHEQYF. The CDR3 coding sequence is TGCGCCAGCAGCCAAGAAACGAGCGGGAGGCCCCACGAGCAGTACTTC.

The chain couples TRBV29-1 to TRBJ2-3, with 10 bases that match TRBD2. The length of the CDR3 is 14 residues. J was trimmed by 0 bases and V by 6 bases; bases with no gene match: 3. Germline lookup yields CDR1 SQVTM and CDR2 ANQGSEA. CDR3 sequence: CSVTSGTSTDTQYF. In DNA, the CDR3 is TGCAGCGTCACTAGCGGGACTAGCACAGATACGCAGTATTTT.

The chain recombines TRBV4-1 with TRBJ2-2; 10 nucleotides agree with TRBD2. The CDR3 runs to 17 residues. From germline, CDR1 is MGHRA and CDR2 YSYEKL. J gave up 6 bases and V 0 bases, and 7 bases lay outside the gene matches. The CDR3 sequence is CASSQDRLAGDAGELFF. CDR3 bases: TGCGCCAGCAGCCAAGATCGGCTAGCGGGAGACGCCGGGGAGCTGTTTTTT.

This sequence joins TRBV19 and TRBJ2-3; 7 nucleotides agree with TRBD2. Germline V gene lookup returns CDR1 LNHDA and CDR2 SQIVND (reference sequence). CDR3 size: 15 residues. Trimming cost V 7 bases and J 2 bases; bases outside gene matches: 9. Here the CDR3 reads CASMTPSGPTDTQYF. Written as DNA, the CDR3 is TGTGCCAGTATGACCCCTAGCGGACCCACAGATACGCAGTATTTT.

The J gene is TRBJ2-5, the V gene TRBV10-2, with D possibly being TRBD2 (5 bases). Germline V gene sequence: CDR1 WSHSY, CDR2 SAAADI. V lost 2 bases, J lost 5 bases, and 12 bases lay in between. The CDR3 is 14 residues long. CDR3 bases: TGCGCCAGCAGTGAGGCCAACTTAGCGGAGACCCAGTACTTC. It is translated as CASSEANLAETQYF.